This entry describes one T cell receptor (beta chain). Antigen unknown. The data were taken from a study of lymphopenia after photon versus proton radiotherapy. The study, taken as a whole, reports: Relative stability marked proton patients; photon patients lost diversity and naive cells.

TCRdb's copy holds only in-frame clones and misses some; the assay was immunoSEQ multiplex PCR. Among tens of thousands of clones listed, 75% to 90% were seen once. The CDR3 runs 14 residues. Per the germline V gene, CDR1 is MGHRA and CDR2 is YSYEKL. V was trimmed by 2 bases and J by 7 bases, leaving 11 bases between them. The V call is TRBV4-1, the J call TRBJ1-4, with D perhaps TRBD1 (5 bases). Sequencing was performed on peripheral blood, taken from a patient treated with proton-based radiotherapy. This receptor was taken from an elderly man with esophageal cancer. DNA for the CDR3: TGCGCCAGCAGCCAACAGGGCTTAAGTGAAAAACTGTTTTTT. It is translated as CASSQQGLSEKLFF.